Each of the 9 T cell receptor beta chains below was sequenced from the same sample in a study of T cells in tuberculosis. Clones were read by immunoSEQ multiplex PCR, and TCRdb kept only the in-frame ones, dropping some. The sample includes roughly 30,000 clones, approximately 90% of them seen just once. Sequencing was done on a sample of PBMCs. These TCRs come from a donor aged 10-30 years with latent tuberculosis or without tuberculosis infection.

The chain combines TRBV4-3 with TRBJ1-5; D unclear. The germline gives CDR1 LGHNA, CDR2 YSLEER. The V end was cut by 1 base, the J end by 3 bases, with 7 bases between. The CDR3 is made up of 14 amino acids. CDR3 nucleotide sequence: TGCGCCAGCAGCCAAGCCCCAATCAATCAGCCCCAGCATTTT. Protein product: CASSQAPINQPQHF.

The V and J genes are TRBV5-6 and TRBJ2-1; perhaps TRBD2 as D (5 bases). The CDR3 contains 14 residues. V shed 4 bases and J shed 1 base, with 9 bases lying between them. The germline gives CDR1 SGHDT, CDR2 YYEEEE. The CDR3 sequence: CASSIGRSYNEQFF. CDR3 in DNA: TGTGCCAGCAGCATAGGGAGATCCTACAATGAGCAGTTCTTC.

This clone was detected only once. This rearrangement joins TRBV7-9 to TRBJ2-3; 12 positions agree with TRBD2. The length of the CDR3 is 17 residues. Unmatched junction bases numbered 5, after V lost 3 bases and J lost 1 base. From germline, CDR1 is SEHNR and CDR2 FQNEAQ (reference sequence). The CDR3 DNA sequence: TGTGCCAGCAGCTTCTTCAGGACTAGCGGGGGCACAGATACGCAGTATTTT. It codes for CASSFFRTSGGTDTQYF.

The chain couples TRBV5-6 to TRBJ1-2; 7 bases fit TRBD1. The CDR3 runs 14 residues. V was clipped by 0 bases and J by 5 bases; unmatched bases: 4. Germline CDR1 SGHDT, CDR2 YYEEEE. CDR3 nucleotides: TGTGCCAGCAGCTTGGCCGTACAGGGGTATGGCTACACCTTC. Encoded protein: CASSLAVQGYGYTF.

The gene calls are TRBV19 and TRBJ2-1, with 7 bases identical to TRBD2. Unmatched junction bases numbered 6, after V lost 6 bases and J lost 7 bases. Germline V gene sequence: CDR1 LNHDA, CDR2 SQIVND (reference sequence). The CDR3 runs to 13 residues. The CDR3 spells CASRMGGGNEQFF. The CDR3 bases are TGTGCCAGTAGGATGGGCGGGGGAAATGAGCAGTTCTTC.

The chain recombines TRBV7-9 with TRBJ1-1, with D possibly being TRBD1 (6 bases). The CDR3 runs 12 residues. The germline V gene has CDR1 SEHNR and CDR2 FQNEAQ (reference sequence). V was pared by 7 bases and J by 6 bases, with 12 bases between. CDR3 in DNA: TGTGCCAGCACAGAGGGGGTACCTGAAGCTTTCTTT. Its protein is CASTEGVPEAFF.

The V and J genes are TRBV11-2 and TRBJ1-2; 7 nucleotides agree with TRBD1. The germline CDR1 and CDR2 sequences are SGHAT and FQNNGV. The CDR3 sequence is 15 residues long. The V segment lost 2 bases and the J segment 4 bases; nucleotides outside the gene matches: 7. CDR3 nucleotide sequence: TGTGCCAGCAGCTTATCGTCCGACAGGGTCTATGGCTACACCTTC. Encoded protein: CASSLSSDRVYGYTF.

V and J are TRBV19 and TRBJ2-2, with 9 bases lining up with TRBD2. CDR3 size: 17 residues. Trimming removed 3 bases from V and 0 bases from J; junction bases left unmatched: 5. Germline CDR1 is LNHDA and CDR2 is SQIVND (reference sequence). This CDR3 reads CASSMGSGGPNTGELFF. In nucleotides, the CDR3 is TGTGCCAGTAGTATGGGTAGCGGGGGCCCGAACACCGGGGAGCTGTTTTTT.

The V and J genes are TRBV6-5 and TRBJ1-2, with 7 bases lining up with TRBD1. CDR3 size: 14 residues. In germline, CDR1 is MNHEY, CDR2 SVGAGI. Trimming at V came to 0 bases and at J to 7 bases, leaving 5 bases not matched to a gene. CDR3 protein: CASSYSTGLGGYTF. The CDR3 DNA is TGTGCCAGCAGTTACTCGACAGGGTTAGGTGGCTACACCTTC.